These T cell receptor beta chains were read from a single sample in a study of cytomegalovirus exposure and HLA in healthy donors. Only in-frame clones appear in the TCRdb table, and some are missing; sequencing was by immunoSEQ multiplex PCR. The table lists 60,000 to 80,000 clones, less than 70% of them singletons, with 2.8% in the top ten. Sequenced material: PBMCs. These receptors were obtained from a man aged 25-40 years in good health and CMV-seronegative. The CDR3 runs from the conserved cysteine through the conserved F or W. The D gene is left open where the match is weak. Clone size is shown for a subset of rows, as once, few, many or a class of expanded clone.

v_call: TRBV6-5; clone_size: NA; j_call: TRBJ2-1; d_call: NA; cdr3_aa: CASSYDPGGLGKQFF; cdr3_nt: TGTGCCAGCAGTTACGATCCGGGGGGCCTGGGGAAGCAGTTCTTC
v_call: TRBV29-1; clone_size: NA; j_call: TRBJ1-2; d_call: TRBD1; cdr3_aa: CSGGQGASLGGYTF; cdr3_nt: TGCAGCGGCGGACAGGGGGCGTCTCTGGGGGGCTACACCTTC
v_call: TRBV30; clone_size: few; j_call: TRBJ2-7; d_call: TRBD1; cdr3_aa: CAWRKGQGVLQYF; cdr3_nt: TGTGCCTGGAGAAAGGGACAGGGTGTTTTGCAGTACTTC
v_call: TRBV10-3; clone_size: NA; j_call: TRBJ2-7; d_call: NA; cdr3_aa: CAISDNGKHEQYF; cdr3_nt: TGTGCCATCAGTGATAACGGGAAACACGAGCAGTACTTC
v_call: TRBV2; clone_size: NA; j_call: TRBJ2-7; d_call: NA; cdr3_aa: CASSAQGYEQYF; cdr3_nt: TGCGCCAGCAGTGCCCAGGGCTACGAGCAGTACTTC
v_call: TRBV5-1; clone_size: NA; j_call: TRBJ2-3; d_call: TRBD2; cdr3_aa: CASSQGLAGGPTDTQYF; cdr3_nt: TGCGCCAGCAGCCAGGGACTAGCGGGGGGACCCACAGATACGCAGTATTTT
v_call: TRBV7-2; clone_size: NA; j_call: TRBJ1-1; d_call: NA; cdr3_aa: CASSFHSRNTEAFF; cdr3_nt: TGTGCCAGCAGCTTTCATTCCAGGAACACTGAAGCTTTCTTT
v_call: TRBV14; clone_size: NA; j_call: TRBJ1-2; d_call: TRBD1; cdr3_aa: CASSQPGQGNYGYTF; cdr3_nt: TGTGCCAGCAGCCAACCGGGACAGGGAAACTATGGCTACACCTTC
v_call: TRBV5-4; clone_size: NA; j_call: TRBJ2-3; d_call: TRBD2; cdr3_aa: CASSSGTSGGTDTQYF; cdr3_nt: TGTGCCAGCAGTTCGGGGACTAGCGGGGGCACAGATACGCAGTATTTT
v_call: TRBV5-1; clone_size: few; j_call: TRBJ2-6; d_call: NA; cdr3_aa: CASSQAVSGANVLTF; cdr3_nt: TGCGCCAGCAGCCAAGCGGTCTCTGGGGCCAACGTCCTGACTTTC
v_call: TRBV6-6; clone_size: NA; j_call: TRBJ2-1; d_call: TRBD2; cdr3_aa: CASSYGRGAYNEQFF; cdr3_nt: TGTGCCAGCAGTTACGGGCGGGGGGCATACAATGAGCAGTTCTTC
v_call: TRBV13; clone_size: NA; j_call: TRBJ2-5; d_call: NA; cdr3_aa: CASSLGSREIQETQYF; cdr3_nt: TGTGCCAGCAGCTTAGGTAGTCGGGAGATCCAAGAGACCCAGTACTTC
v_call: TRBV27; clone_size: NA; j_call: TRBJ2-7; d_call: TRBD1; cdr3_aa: CASLLGQLTYEQYF; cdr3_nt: TGTGCCAGCCTGCTGGGACAGCTAACCTACGAGCAGTACTTC
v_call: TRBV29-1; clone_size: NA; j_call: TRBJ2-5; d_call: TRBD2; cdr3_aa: CSVEPLAGEETQYF; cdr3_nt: TGCAGCGTTGAACCACTAGCGGGGGAAGAGACCCAGTACTTC
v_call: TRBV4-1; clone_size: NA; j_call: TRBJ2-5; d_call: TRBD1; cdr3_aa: CASSQTGTGIMIETQYF; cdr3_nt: TGCGCCAGCAGCCAAACCGGGACAGGGATCATGATTGAGACCCAGTACTTC
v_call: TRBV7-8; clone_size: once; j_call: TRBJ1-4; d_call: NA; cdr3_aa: CASTDWLELFF; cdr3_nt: TGTGCCAGCACCGACTGGCTAGAACTGTTTTTT
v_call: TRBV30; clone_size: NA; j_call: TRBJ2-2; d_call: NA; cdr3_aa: CAWSVLAGGELFF; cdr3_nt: TGTGCCTGGAGTGTCCTAGCCGGTGGGGAGCTGTTTTTT
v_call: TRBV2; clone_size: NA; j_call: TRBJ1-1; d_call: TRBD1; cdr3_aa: CASSEQGGTYTEAFF; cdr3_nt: TGTGCCAGCAGTGAACAGGGGGGCACCTACACTGAAGCTTTCTTT
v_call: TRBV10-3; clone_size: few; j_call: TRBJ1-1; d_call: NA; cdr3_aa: CAIQAPGAGFTEAFF; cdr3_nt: TGTGCCATCCAGGCGCCGGGCGCAGGGTTCACTGAAGCTTTCTTT
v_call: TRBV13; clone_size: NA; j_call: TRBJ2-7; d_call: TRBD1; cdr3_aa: CASSLGQGDEQYF; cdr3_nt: TGTGCCAGCAGCTTAGGACAGGGGGACGAGCAGTACTTC
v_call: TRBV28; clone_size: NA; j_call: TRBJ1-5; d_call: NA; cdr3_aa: CASDSSLRNQPQHF; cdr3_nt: TGTGCCAGCGACTCGTCCCTACGCAATCAGCCCCAGCATTTT
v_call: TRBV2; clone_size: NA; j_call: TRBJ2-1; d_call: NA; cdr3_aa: CASSESPGSSYNEQFF; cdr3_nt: TGTGCCAGCAGTGAATCCCCAGGCAGCTCCTACAATGAGCAGTTCTTC
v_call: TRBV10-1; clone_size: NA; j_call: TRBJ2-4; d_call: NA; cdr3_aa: CASSHPGRVDKNIQYF; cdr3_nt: TGCGCCAGCAGCCACCCGGGAAGGGTTGACAAAAACATTCAGTACTTC
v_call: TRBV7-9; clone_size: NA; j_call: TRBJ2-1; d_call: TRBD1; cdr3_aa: CASSQTQGAGNEQFF; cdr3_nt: TGTGCCAGCAGTCAAACTCAGGGGGCCGGCAATGAGCAGTTCTTC
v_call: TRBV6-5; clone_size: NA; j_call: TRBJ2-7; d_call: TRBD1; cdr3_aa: CASSYISTGTNHEQYF; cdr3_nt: TGTGCCAGCAGTTACATCTCGACAGGGACGAACCACGAGCAGTACTTC
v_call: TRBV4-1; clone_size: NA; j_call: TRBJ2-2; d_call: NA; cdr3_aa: CASSQEPSGTGELFF; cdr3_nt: TGCGCCAGCAGCCAAGAGCCGTCCGGCACCGGGGAGCTGTTTTTT
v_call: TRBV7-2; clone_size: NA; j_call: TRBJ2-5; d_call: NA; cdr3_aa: CASSLDGGSQETQYF; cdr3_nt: TGTGCCAGCAGCTTAGATGGCGGGTCGCAAGAGACCCAGTACTTC
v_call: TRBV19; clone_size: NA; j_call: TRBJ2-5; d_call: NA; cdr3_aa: CASSKTDPRETQYF; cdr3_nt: TGTGCCAGTAGTAAAACAGACCCACGCGAGACCCAGTACTTC
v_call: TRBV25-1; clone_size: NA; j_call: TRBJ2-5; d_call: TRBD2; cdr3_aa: CASSGAGGSRETQYF; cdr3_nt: TGTGCCAGCAGTGGCGCGGGGGGTTCGCGAGAGACCCAGTACTTC
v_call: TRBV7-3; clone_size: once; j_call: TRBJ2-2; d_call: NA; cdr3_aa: CASSSRRGSTGELFF; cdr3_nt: TGTGCCAGCAGCTCCCGGCGGGGAAGCACCGGGGAGCTGTTTTTT
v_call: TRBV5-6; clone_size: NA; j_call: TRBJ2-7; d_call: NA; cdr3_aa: CASSSGLIEQYF; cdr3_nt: TGTGCCAGCAGCTCGGGACTCATCGAGCAGTACTTC
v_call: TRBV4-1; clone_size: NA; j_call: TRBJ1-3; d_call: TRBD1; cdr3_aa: CASSRLPGQFGNTIYF; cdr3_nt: TGCGCCAGCAGCCGACTGCCGGGACAGTTCGGGAACACCATATATTTT
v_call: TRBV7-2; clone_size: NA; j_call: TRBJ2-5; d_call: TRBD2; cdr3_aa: CASSPERGFWETQYF; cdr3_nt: TGTGCCAGCAGCCCCGAGCGGGGGTTTTGGGAGACCCAGTACTTC
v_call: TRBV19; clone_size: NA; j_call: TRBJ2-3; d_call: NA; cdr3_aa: CASSTDREVNTQYF; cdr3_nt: TGTGCCAGTAGTACTGACAGGGAGGTCAATACGCAGTATTTT
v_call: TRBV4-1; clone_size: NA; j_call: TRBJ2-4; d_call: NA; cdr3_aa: CASSQGTTTLAKNIQYF; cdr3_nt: TGCGCCAGCAGCCAAGGGACAACAACCCTAGCCAAAAACATTCAGTACTTC
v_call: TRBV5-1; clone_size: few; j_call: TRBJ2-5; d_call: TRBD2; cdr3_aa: CASGLAGQETQYF; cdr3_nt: TGCGCCAGTGGACTAGCGGGTCAAGAGACCCAGTACTTC
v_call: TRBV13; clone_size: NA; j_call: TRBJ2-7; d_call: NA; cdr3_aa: CASSLSRSHEQYF; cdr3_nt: TGTGCCAGCAGCTTAAGCCGTTCCCACGAGCAGTACTTC
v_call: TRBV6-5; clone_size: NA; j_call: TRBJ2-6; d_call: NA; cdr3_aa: CASTLRHAGANVLTF; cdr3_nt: TGTGCCAGCACACTGAGACATGCTGGGGCCAACGTCCTGACTTTC
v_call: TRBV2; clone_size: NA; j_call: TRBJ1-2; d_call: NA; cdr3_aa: CASSESMAERDGYTF; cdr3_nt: TGTGCCAGCAGTGAAAGCATGGCCGAGAGGGATGGCTACACCTTC
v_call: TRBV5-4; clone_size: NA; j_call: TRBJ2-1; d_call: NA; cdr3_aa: CASSWSGLYSGNEQFF; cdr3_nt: TGTGCCAGCAGCTGGTCGGGACTTTATTCAGGCAATGAGCAGTTCTTC
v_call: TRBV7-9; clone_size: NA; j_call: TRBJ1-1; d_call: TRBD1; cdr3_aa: CASSQPGQSQVRTEAFF; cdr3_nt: TGTGCCAGCAGTCAACCGGGACAGAGCCAGGTGCGGACTGAAGCTTTCTTT
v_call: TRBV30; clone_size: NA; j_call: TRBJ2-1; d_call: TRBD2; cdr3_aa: CAWRPRVRTSGGRNEQFF; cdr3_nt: TGTGCCTGGAGGCCAAGGGTTAGGACTAGCGGGGGGCGGAATGAGCAGTTCTTC
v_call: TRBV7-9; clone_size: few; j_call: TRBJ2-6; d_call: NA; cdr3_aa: CASSLLSSGANVLTF; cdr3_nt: TGTGCCAGCAGCCTCTTGAGCTCTGGGGCCAACGTCCTGACTTTC
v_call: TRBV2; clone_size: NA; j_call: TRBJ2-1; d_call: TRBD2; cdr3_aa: CASRGASGGDEQFF; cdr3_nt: TGTGCCAGCAGAGGGGCTAGCGGCGGGGATGAGCAGTTCTTC
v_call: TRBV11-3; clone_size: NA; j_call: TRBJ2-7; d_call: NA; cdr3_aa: CASSYSAGRGEQYF; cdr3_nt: TGTGCCAGCAGCTATAGCGCAGGGCGGGGCGAGCAGTACTTC
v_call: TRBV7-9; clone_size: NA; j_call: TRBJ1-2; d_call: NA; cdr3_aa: CASSLGKGSNGYTF; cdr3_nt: TGTGCCAGCAGCTTAGGGAAGGGGTCCAATGGCTACACCTTC
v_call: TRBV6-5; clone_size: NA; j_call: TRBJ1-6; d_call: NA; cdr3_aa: CASRERSYNSPLHF; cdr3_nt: TGTGCCAGCAGAGAGAGATCCTATAATTCACCCCTCCACTTT
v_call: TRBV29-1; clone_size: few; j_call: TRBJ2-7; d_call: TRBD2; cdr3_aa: CSVKTSGGAEQYF; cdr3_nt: TGCAGCGTCAAGACTAGCGGGGGCGCCGAGCAGTACTTC
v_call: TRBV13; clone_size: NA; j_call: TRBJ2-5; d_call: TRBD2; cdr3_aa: CASSWGLAGYGETQYF; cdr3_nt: TGTGCCAGCAGCTGGGGACTAGCTGGTTATGGAGAGACCCAGTACTTC
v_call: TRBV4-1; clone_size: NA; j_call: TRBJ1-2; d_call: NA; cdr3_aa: CASSQAAGFYGYTF; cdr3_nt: TGCGCCAGCAGCCAAGCCGCAGGTTTCTATGGCTACACCTTC
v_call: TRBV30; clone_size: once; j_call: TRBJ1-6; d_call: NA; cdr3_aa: CAWTNLQNSPLHF; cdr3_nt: TGTGCCTGGACCAACCTACAGAATTCACCCCTCCACTTT
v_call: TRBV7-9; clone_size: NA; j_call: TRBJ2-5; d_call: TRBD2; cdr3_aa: CASSRIAGSGETQYF; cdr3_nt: TGTGCCAGCAGCCGGATAGCGGGGTCGGGGGAGACCCAGTACTTC
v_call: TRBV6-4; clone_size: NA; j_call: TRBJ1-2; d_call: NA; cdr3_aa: CASSAAIQGSGYGYTF; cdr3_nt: TGTGCCAGCAGTGCCGCAATACAGGGCTCGGGCTATGGCTACACCTTC
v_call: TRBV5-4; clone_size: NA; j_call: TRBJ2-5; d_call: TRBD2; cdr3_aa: CASSSPSGGRETQYF; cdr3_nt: TGTGCCAGCAGCTCCCCTAGCGGGGGCCGGGAGACCCAGTACTTC